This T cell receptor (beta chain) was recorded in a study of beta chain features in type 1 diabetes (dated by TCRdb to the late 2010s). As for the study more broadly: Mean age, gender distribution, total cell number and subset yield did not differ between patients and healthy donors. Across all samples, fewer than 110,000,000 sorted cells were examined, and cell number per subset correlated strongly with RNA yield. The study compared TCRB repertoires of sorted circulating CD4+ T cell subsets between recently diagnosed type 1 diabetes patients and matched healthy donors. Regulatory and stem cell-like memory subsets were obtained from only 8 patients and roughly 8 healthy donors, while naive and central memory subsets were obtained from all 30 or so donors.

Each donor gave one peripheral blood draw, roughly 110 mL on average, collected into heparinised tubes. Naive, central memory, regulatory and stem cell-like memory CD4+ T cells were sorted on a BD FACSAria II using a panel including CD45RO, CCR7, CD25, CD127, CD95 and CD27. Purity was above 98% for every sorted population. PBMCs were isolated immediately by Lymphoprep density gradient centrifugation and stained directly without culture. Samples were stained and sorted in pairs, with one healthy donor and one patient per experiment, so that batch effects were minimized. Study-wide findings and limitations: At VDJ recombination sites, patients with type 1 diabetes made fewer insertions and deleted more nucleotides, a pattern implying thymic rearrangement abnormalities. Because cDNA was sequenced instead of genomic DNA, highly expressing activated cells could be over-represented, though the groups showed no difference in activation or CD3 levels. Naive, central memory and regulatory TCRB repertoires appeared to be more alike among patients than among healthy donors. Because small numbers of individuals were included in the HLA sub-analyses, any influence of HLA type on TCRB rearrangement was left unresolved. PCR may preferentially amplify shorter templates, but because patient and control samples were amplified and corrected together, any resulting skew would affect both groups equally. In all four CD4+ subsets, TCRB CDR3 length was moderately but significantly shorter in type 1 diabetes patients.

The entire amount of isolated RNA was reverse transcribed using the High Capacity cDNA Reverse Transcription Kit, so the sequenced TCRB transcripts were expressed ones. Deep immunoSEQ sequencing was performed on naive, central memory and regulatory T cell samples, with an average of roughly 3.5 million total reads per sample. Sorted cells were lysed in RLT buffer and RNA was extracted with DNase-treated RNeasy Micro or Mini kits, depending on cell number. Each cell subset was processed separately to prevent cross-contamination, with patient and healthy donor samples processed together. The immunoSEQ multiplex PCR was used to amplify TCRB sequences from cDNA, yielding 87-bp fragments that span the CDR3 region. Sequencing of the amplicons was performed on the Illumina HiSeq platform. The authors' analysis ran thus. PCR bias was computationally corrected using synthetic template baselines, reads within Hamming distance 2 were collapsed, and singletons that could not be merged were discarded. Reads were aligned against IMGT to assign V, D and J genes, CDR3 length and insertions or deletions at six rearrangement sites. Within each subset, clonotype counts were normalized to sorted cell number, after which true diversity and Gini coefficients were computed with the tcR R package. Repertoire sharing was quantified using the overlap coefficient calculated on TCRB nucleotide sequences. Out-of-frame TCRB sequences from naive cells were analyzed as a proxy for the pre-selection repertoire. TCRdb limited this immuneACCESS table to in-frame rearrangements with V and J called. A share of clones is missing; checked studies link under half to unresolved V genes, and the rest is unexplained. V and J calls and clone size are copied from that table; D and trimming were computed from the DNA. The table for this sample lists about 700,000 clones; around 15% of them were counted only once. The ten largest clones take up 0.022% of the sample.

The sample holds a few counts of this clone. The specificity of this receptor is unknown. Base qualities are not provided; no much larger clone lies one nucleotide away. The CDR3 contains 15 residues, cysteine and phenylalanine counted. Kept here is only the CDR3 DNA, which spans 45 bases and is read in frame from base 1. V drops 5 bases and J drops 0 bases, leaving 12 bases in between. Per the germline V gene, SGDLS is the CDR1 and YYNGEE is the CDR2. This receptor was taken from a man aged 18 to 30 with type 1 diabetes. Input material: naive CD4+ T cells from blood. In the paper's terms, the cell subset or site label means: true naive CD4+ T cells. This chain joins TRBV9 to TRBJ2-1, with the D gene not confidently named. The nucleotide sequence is TGTGCCAGCAGTGGGCTAACCCCCTCCTACAATGAGCAGTTCTTC. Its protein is CASSGLTPSYNEQFF.